This T cell receptor beta chain emerged from a study of blood T cell repertoires in COVID-19. Looking at the study overall: Italy, Spain and the United States were the sources of the convalescent and acute COVID-19 samples. T cells, B-cell-depleted T cells, or PBMCs supplied cDNA or gDNA.

CDR3 size: 17 residues. Trimming pared 7 bases from V and 3 bases from J, leaving 22 bases between. In germline, CDR1 is SGHRS, CDR2 YFSETQ. Original analysis: Scientists estimated how many nucleated cells there were by amplifying reference gene primers. Generated by immunoSEQ multiplex PCR, the TCRdb table keeps only in-frame clones and is missing some. V, J and clone size are taken as reported in that table, and D and trimming were inferred from the DNA itself. The sample yields about 270,000 clones, roughly 86% seen once. This clonotype was obtained from a man aged 40-50 years with active or convalescent COVID-19. The J gene is TRBJ2-2, the V gene TRBV5-1, with a tentative D call TRBD2 (7 bases). Sequenced input: peripheral blood. CDR3 protein: CASGYGGRGLDTGELFF. The CDR3 DNA is TGCGCCAGCGGGTACGGGGGGCGGGGACTTGACACCGGGGAGCTGTTTTTT. Using reference TRBV5-1 and TRBJ2-2 for the parts outside the CDR3, the full variable domain is KAGVTQTPRYLIKTRGQQVTLSCSPISGHRSVSWYQQTPGQGLQFLFEYFSETQRNKGNFPGRFSGRQFSNSRSEMNVSTLELGDSALYLCASGYGGRGLDTGELFFGEGSRLTVL.